These 3 T cell receptor beta chains came from one sample sequenced in a study of prognosis after radiotherapy for stage I lung cancer. Genomic DNA was subjected to two-round multiplex PCR for amplification of TCR beta CDR3. Specific primers for each TRBV and TRBJ gene were what first-round PCR used. TCRdb reprocessed the multiplex PCR reads via MiXCR and lists one record per CDR3 protein. There are 45,000 to 70,000 distinct CDR3 sequences in the sample; 26% occur only once, and approximately 8.3% lies in the top ten. The sequences come from PBMCs, collected before or after stereotactic body radiation therapy (not recorded which). These receptors were collected from a donor at least 50 years old with non-small cell lung cancer.

This clonotype was seen many times. The chain uses TRBV18 and TRBJ2-1; TRBD2 matches at 9 bases. V shed 6 bases and J 8 bases; nucleotides not matched to a gene: 17. The CDR3 sequence is 17 residues long. Germline CDR1 KGHSH, CDR2 LQKENI. CDR3 protein: CASSPLRGGGGRDEQFF. Written as DNA, the CDR3 is TGTGCCAGCTCGCCCTTAAGGGGCGGGGGGGGCCGGGATGAGCAGTTCTTC. Drawing the rest from reference TRBV18 and TRBJ2-1, the complete variable domain is NAGVMQNPRHLVRRRGQEARLRCSPMKGHSHVYWYRQLPEEGLKFMVYLQKENIIDESGMPKERFSAEFPKEGPSILRIQQVVRGDSAAYFCASSPLRGGGGRDEQFFGPGTRLTVL.

This clonotype was recorded a few times. The chain recombines TRBV4-1 with TRBJ1-1, with D perhaps matching TRBD1 (6 bases). Trimming shortened V by 0 bases and J by 4 bases, and 18 bases separated the two germline ends. This CDR3 is built from 17 residues. Germline CDR1 is MGHRA and CDR2 is YSYEKL. The CDR3 protein is CASSQDREGGLGTEAFF. The CDR3 DNA is TGCGCCAGCAGCCAAGATCGTGAAGGGGGATTGGGCACTGAAGCTTTCTTT.

This clonotype was detected ten times or more. The junction shows a germline mismatch at one end, possibly a read error. This chain links TRBV4-2 with TRBJ1-5; D gene ambiguous. Germline-derived CDR1 and CDR2 are LGHNA and YNFKEQ. The CDR3 consists of 15 residues. Here the CDR3 reads CTSSQELYSNQPQHF. CDR3 coding DNA: TGTACCAGCAGCCAAGAGCTCTATAGCAATCAGCCCCAGCATTTT.